Included here is one T cell receptor (beta chain) sequence, with context. Its matching antigen is unknown. The sample belongs to a study of PD-1 blockade in classical Hodgkin lymphoma. Study conclusions and caveats: Diversity in CD4+ TCRs, unlike that measured in CD8+ TCRs, had risen significantly by C4D1. Whoever responded completely had baseline diversity much like that seen in newly diagnosed patients. Among the patients, those starting nivolumab under 1 year after ASCT were excluded. As was reported, newly diagnosed patients showed lower baseline TCR diversity than healthy donors did.

Time point described: cycle 4 day 1 (C4D1), after around six weeks of nivolumab. Relapse was seen in all patients after autologous stem cell transplantation, and brentuximab vedotin exposure was variable. The CD4+ T cells used were purified from thawed PBMCs through magnetic negative selection. V was shortened by 0 bases and J by 2 bases, with 14 bases between the two germline ends. The germline CDR1 and CDR2 sequences are LGHNA and YSLEER. CDR3 length equals 16 residues. Clones were sequenced by immunoSEQ multiplex PCR, and TCRdb holds only the in-frame ones, with some missing. In the table there are about 22,000 clones, roughly 76% of which are singletons.

The TCR sequence derives from a human donor with classical Hodgkin lymphoma. This sequence joins TRBV4-3 and TRBJ2-7; no reliable D call. The specimen comprised CD4+ T cells from blood, sampled before the fourth cycle of nivolumab. CDR3 coding DNA: TGCGCCAGCAGCCAAGATAGAGTTAACAGAGCCTACGAGCAGTACTTC. As protein: CASSQDRVNRAYEQYF.